Described below is a single T cell receptor (beta chain) sequence and its context. Its specificity is unknown. The sample belongs to a study of T cell repertoires in cytomegalovirus infection. The wider study: Evidence of both CMV infection and a matching HLA type came from public TCR beta signatures. Findings and caveats of the study: Cumulative frequency (of public TCR beta family members) identified carriers of CMV plus the relevant HLA.

The CDR3 loop spans 17 amino acids. The germline gives CDR1 LGHNA, CDR2 YNFKEQ. The V gene end was trimmed by 0 bases and the J gene end by 0 bases; junction bases not matched to a gene: 5. TCRdb redid the calling of the reads with MiXCR, one entry per CDR3 protein. The data hold roughly 200,000 distinct CDR3 sequences, with 35% to 45% observed a single time. The specimen was CD8+ T cells from cultured PBMCs, collected from culture after CMV antigen stimulation. The gene calls are TRBV4-2 and TRBJ2-1; 7 nucleotides match TRBD2. The sequence came from a human donor in good health (CMV status not recorded). Some clones in this sample may be carry-over from other donors' samples. DNA for the CDR3: TGTGCCAGCAGCCAAGATCGGGGCGGGAGCTCCTACAATGAGCAGTTCTTC. This translates into CASSQDRGGSSYNEQFF.